The clone carrying this T cell receptor (beta chain) occurred many times. Its target is unknown. CDR3 length: 15 residues. V lost 2 bases to trimming and J lost 1 base; unmatched junction nucleotides: 4. Germline V lookup: CDR1 SGDLS, CDR2 YYNGEE. TCRdb passed the 5' RACE reads through MiXCR, listing each CDR3 protein once. The sample holds around 570,000 distinct CDR3 sequences, more than 9% seen once. The data stem from a study of identical twins. Study-wide results and limits: When twins shared out-of-frame alpha sequences, those sequences had excess low generation probability.

This sample also belongs to another study, concerning yellow fever vaccine responses in identical twins.

The source is a woman between 18 and 29 years old in good health. This chain uses TRBV9 with TRBJ2-5; 8 nucleotides line up with TRBD2. The material sequenced was PBMCs. The CDR3 DNA is TGTGCCAGCAGCGTCACACTAGCGGTCCAAGAGACCCAGTACTTC. Translating it yields CASSVTLAVQETQYF.